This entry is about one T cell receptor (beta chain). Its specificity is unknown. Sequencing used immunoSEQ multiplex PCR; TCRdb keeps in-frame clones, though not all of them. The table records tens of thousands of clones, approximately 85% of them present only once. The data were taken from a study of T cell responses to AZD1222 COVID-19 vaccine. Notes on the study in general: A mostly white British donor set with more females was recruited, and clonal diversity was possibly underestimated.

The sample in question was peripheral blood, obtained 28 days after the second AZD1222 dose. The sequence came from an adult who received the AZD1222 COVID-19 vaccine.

The DNA of the CDR3 is TGTGCCAGCAGTTTTCGAGGAACAGGGCCGAGCAATCAGCCCCAGCATTTT. The encoded protein is CASSFRGTGPSNQPQHF. The chain employs TRBV27 and TRBJ1-5; D is possibly TRBD1 (6 bases). The CDR3 length is 17 residues. Germline V gives CDR1 MNHEY, CDR2 SMNVEV (reference sequence). V lost 3 bases and J lost 1, with 16 bases in between.